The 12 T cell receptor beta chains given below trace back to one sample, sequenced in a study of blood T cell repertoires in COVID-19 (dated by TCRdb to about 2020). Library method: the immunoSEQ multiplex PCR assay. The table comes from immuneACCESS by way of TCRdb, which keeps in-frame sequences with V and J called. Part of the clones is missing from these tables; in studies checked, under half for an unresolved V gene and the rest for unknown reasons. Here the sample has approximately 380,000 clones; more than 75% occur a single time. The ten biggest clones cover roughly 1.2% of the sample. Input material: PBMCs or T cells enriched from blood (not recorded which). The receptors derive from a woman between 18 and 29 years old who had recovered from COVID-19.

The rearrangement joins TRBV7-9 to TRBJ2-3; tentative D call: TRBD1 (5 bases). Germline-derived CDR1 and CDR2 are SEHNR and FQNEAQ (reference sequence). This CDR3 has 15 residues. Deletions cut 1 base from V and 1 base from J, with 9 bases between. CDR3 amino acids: CASSLEGQRTDTQYF. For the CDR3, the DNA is TGTGCCAGCAGCTTAGAGGGGCAGCGCACAGATACGCAGTATTTT.

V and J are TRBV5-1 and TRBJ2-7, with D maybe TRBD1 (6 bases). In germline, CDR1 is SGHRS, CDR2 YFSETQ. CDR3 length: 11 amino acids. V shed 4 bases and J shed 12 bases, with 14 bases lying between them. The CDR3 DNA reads TGCGCCAGCAGCGAAGGGGGTCTTAGGTACTTC. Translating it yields CASSEGGLRYF.

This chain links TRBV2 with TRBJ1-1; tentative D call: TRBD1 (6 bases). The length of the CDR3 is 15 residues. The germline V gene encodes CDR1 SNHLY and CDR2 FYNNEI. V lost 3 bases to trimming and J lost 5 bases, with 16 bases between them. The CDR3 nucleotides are TGTGCCAGCAGTGATGGGAGAGGGGGATGGACTGAAGCTTTCTTT. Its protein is CASSDGRGGWTEAFF.

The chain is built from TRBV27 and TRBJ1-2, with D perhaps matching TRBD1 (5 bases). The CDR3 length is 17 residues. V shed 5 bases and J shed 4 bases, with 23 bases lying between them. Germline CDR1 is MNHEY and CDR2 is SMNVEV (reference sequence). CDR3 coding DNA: TGTGCCAGCAGTCGTGCGCGAGGCGGCCAGGGTCCCTATGGCTACACCTTC. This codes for CASSRARGGQGPYGYTF.

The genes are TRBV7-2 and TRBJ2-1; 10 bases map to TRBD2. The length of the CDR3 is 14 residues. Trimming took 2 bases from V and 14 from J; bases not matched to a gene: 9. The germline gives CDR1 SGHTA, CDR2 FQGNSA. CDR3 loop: CASSLRGTAGGEFF. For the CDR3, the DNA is TGTGCCAGCAGCTTAAGGGGCACAGCGGGGGGGGAGTTCTTC.

CDR3 loop: CSVRSVLQETQYF. For the CDR3, the DNA is TGCAGCGTTCGTTCGGTCCTCCAAGAGACCCAGTACTTC. The chain employs TRBV29-1 and TRBJ2-5; no reliable D call. The length of the CDR3 is 13 residues. CDR1 is SQVTM and CDR2 is ANQGSEA in the germline V gene. V was shortened by 5 bases and J by 1 base, with 11 bases between the two germline ends.

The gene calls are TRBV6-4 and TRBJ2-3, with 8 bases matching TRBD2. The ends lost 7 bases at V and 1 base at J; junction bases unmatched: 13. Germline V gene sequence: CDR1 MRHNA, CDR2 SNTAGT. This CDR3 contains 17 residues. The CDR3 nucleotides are TGTGCCAGCACATGCGGGGGGAACCACTCACGCACAGATACGCAGTATTTT. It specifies CASTCGGNHSRTDTQYF.

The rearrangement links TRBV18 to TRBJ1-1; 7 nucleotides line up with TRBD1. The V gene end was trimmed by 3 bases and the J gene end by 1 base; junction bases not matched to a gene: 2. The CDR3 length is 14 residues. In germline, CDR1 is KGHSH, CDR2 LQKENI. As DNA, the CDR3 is TGTGCCAGCTCACCGAGGGGGCGGAACACTGAAGCTTTCTTT. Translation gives CASSPRGRNTEAFF.

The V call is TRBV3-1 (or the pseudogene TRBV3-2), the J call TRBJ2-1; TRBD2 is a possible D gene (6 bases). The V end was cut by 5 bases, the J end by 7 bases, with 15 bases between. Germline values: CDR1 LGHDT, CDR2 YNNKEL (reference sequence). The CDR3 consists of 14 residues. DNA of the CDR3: TGTGCCAGCAGCTTGACGAGCGCGGGGAATGAGCAGTTCTTC. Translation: CASSLTSAGNEQFF.

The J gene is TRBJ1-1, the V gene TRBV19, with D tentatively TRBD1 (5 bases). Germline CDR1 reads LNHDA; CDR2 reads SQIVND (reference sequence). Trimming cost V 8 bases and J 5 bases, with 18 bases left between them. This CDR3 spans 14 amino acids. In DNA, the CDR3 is TGTGCCAGTGAATCTCAGGGCCGTCGAACTGAAGCTTTCTTT. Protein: CASESQGRRTEAFF.

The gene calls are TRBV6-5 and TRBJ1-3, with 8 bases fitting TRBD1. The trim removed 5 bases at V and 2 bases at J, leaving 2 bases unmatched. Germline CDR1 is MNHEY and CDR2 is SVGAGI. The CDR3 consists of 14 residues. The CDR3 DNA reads TGTGCCAGCAGTAACAGGGGGACTGGAAACACCATATATTTT. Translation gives CASSNRGTGNTIYF.

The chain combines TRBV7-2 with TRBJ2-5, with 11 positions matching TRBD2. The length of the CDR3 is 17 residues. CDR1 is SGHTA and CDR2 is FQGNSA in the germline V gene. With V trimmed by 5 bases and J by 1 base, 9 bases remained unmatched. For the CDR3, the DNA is TGTGCCAGCAGCAATATGCTTAGCGGGGGGGCCCAAGAGACCCAGTACTTC. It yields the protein CASSNMLSGGAQETQYF. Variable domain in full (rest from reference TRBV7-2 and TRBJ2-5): GAGVSQSPSNKVTEKGKDVELRCDPISGHTALYWYRQSLGQGLEFLIYFQGNSAPDKSGLPSDRFSAERTGGSVSTLTIQRTQQEDSAVYLCASSNMLSGGAQETQYFGPGTRLLVL.